The 19 T cell receptor beta chains presented below share a single source sample, sequenced in a study of shared T cell receptors in the human thymus. Sequenced by immunoSEQ multiplex PCR; TCRdb stores in-frame clones only, minus some. The table lists roughly 560,000 clones, roughly 74% of them singletons, with around 0.012% in the top ten. The sample also formed part of further work on human thymus T cells.

The sample taken for sequencing was thymocytes. The receptor set was obtained from a boy in the first two years of life with a congenital heart defect.

This chain links TRBV4-3 with TRBJ1-4; D may be TRBD1 (6 bases). Trimming pared 3 bases from V and 7 bases from J, leaving 15 bases between. The CDR3 extends over 15 amino acids. Germline V CDR1 and CDR2: LGHNA, YSLEER. The CDR3 DNA sequence: TGCGCCAGCAGCCACCGCGAAGGACAGACTGAAAAACTGTTTTTT. Amino acids: CASSHREGQTEKLFF.

The chain recombines TRBV4-3 with TRBJ2-6, with 12 bases aligning to TRBD1. Germline V gives CDR1 LGHNA, CDR2 YSLEER. CDR3 length equals 20 residues. V dropped 2 bases and J dropped 3; count of bases not matched to a gene: 11. CDR3: CASSQNLRDRGRNGANVLTF. The CDR3 nucleotides read TGCGCCAGCAGCCAAAATTTGCGGGACAGGGGGCGGAATGGGGCCAACGTCCTGACTTTC.

This clone has more than one count but fewer than ten. The rearrangement links TRBV6-6 to TRBJ2-1; D possibly corresponds to TRBD1 (6 bases). Germline CDR1 and CDR2: MNHNY and SVGAGI (reference sequence). The germline V and J ends were trimmed by 0 bases and 9 bases, with 12 bases remaining between them. The CDR3 runs 14 residues. Written as DNA, the CDR3 is TGTGCCAGCAGTTACTCGAGGTTAGGGGGTGAGCAGTTCTTC. It yields the protein CASSYSRLGGEQFF.

In nucleotides, the CDR3 is TGTGCCTGGAGTCCGCCTAGCGGGAGAATCGGCGACGGCACTCAGGACCACAATGAGCAGTTCTTC. This codes for CAWSPPSGRIGDGTQDHNEQFF. V gene TRBV30 combines with J gene TRBJ2-1; 10 bases line up with TRBD2. Germline V lookup: CDR1 GTSNPN, CDR2 SVGIG (reference sequence). V was clipped by 2 bases and J by 5 bases; unmatched bases: 27. The CDR3 length is 22 residues.

The chain couples TRBV9 to TRBJ1-1; TRBD1 aligns across 8 bases. The trim removed 0 bases at V and 7 bases at J, leaving 8 bases unmatched. The germline V gene has CDR1 SGDLS and CDR2 YYNGEE. This CDR3 spans 15 amino acids. This CDR3 is CASSVDHRGVYEAFF. Here the CDR3 DNA reads TGTGCCAGCAGCGTAGATCACAGGGGGGTGTATGAAGCTTTCTTT.

This chain connects TRBV28 to TRBJ2-7, with 11 bases fitting TRBD2. Trimming took 2 bases from V and 5 from J; bases not matched to a gene: 8. The CDR3 totals 16 residues. CDR1 MDHEN and CDR2 SYDVKM come from the germline V gene. CDR3 DNA sequence: TGTGCCAGCAGTTTACCCACTAGCGGGAGTGTCCACGAGCAGTACTTC. Protein: CASSLPTSGSVHEQYF.

J is TRBJ2-5 and V is TRBV5-1; 14 bases map to TRBD2. Germline V gene data show CDR1 as SGHRS and CDR2 as YFSETQ. V trimming: 2 bases; J trimming: 6 bases; junction bases outside the gene matches: 15. CDR3 length: 19 residues. CDR3 in DNA: TGCGCCAGCAGCTTCCTCGGGACTAGCGGGAGCTCAGGGGCACAGACCCAGTACTTC. Its translation: CASSFLGTSGSSGAQTQYF.

V usage is TRBV25-1 and J usage is TRBJ2-7, with 10 bases that match TRBD1. The length of the CDR3 is 17 residues. V lost 4 bases and J lost 2; bases outside the gene matches: 11. From germline, CDR1 is MGHDK and CDR2 SYGVNS. The CDR3 sequence is CASSGVDRGRWTYEQYF. DNA of the CDR3: TGTGCCAGCAGTGGGGTCGACAGGGGGCGATGGACCTACGAGCAGTACTTC.

Only one count was recorded for this clone. The chain employs TRBV7-9 and TRBJ2-5; TRBD2 aligns across 12 bases. The V gene's germline CDR1 is SEHNR and CDR2 FQNEAQ (reference sequence). After removal of 4 bases from V and 2 bases from J, the junction contained 5 bases not matched to a gene. This CDR3 is built from 16 residues. In DNA, the CDR3 is TGTGCCAGCAGCTCAGGACTAGCGGGAAATCAAGAGACCCAGTACTTC. Amino acids: CASSSGLAGNQETQYF.

The V gene is TRBV13, the J gene TRBJ2-7; 9 bases match TRBD1. The CDR3 consists of 15 residues. The V and J ends lost 5 bases and 4 bases, in that order; junction bases with no gene match: 9. Germline CDR1 is PRHDT and CDR2 is FYEKMQ (reference sequence). CDR3 protein: CASSNRRTGEYEQYF. DNA for the CDR3: TGTGCCAGCAGCAACCGTAGGACAGGGGAATACGAGCAGTACTTC.

This clone was observed a handful of times. The chain is built from TRBV6-1 and TRBJ2-7; 10 bases fit TRBD2. Germline V lookup: CDR1 MNHNS, CDR2 SASEGT. V was pared by 6 bases and J by 6 bases, with 8 bases of the junction left unmatched. The CDR3 sequence is 14 residues long. The CDR3 here is CASSLLAGDSEQYF. The CDR3 DNA is TGTGCCAGCAGCCTTCTAGCGGGAGATAGCGAGCAGTACTTC.

The V and J genes are TRBV7-2 and TRBJ2-3; D is perhaps TRBD2 (5 bases). This CDR3 is 13 amino acids long. V lost 6 bases, J lost 6 bases, and 13 bases lay in between. Looked up from germline, CDR1 is SGHTA and CDR2 is FQGNSA. CDR3 in amino acids: CASRHTRRDTQYF. The CDR3 region has the DNA TGTGCCAGCAGACACACTAGGAGGGATACGCAGTATTTT.

The chain combines TRBV7-2 with TRBJ1-2; the match to TRBD1 covers 9 bases. The CDR3 consists of 14 residues. The V gene end was trimmed by 5 bases and the J gene end by 8 bases; junction bases not matched to a gene: 9. The V gene's germline CDR1 is SGHTA and CDR2 FQGNSA. CDR3 protein: CASSTRDRAEGYTF. The CDR3 DNA reads TGTGCCAGCAGCACCCGGGACAGGGCAGAAGGCTACACCTTC.

This chain links TRBV6-1 with TRBJ2-1; D unclear. This CDR3 contains 15 residues. Trimming shortened V by 2 bases and J by 3 bases, and 11 bases separated the two germline ends. From germline, CDR1 is MNHNS and CDR2 SASEGT. In nucleotides, the CDR3 is TGTGCCAGCAGTGAAAGGCTTTACTACTACAATGAGCAGTTCTTC. Residues: CASSERLYYYNEQFF.

CDR3 protein: CASRGSGRKGEQYF. The CDR3 DNA follows: TGTGCCAGCAGGGGGAGCGGGAGAAAAGGCGAGCAGTACTTC. The rearrangement links TRBV28 to TRBJ2-7, with 8 bases matching TRBD2. CDR3 size: 14 residues. The germline V gene encodes CDR1 MDHEN and CDR2 SYDVKM. J gave up 6 bases and V 6 bases, and 10 bases lay outside the gene matches.

This chain connects TRBV29-1 to TRBJ2-3, with D possibly being TRBD1 (6 bases). This CDR3 is 16 amino acids long. Germline CDR1 and CDR2: SQVTM and ANQGSEA. V was trimmed by 4 bases and J by 2 bases, leaving 19 bases between them. Here the CDR3 reads CSVGVGQGHLTDTQYF. CDR3 DNA sequence: TGCAGCGTTGGAGTCGGGCAGGGGCACCTCACAGATACGCAGTATTTT.

The rearrangement uses TRBV29-1 and TRBJ2-7, with 10 bases lining up with TRBD1. The CDR3 spans 11 residues. Trimming removed 4 bases from V and 7 bases from J; junction bases left unmatched: 1. Germline loops: CDR1 SQVTM, CDR2 ANQGSEA. CDR3 DNA: TGCAGCGTTGGGACAGGGGGAGAGCAGTACTTC. Its protein is CSVGTGGEQYF.

For the CDR3, the DNA is TGTGCCAGCGGAAGGACTAGCGGGAGAGGGAACACCGGGGAGCTGTTTTTT. Protein sequence: CASGRTSGRGNTGELFF. The J gene is TRBJ2-2, the V gene TRBV27; 13 nucleotides agree with TRBD2. The CDR3 is made up of 17 amino acids. CDR1 and CDR2 from the germline V gene are MNHEY and SMNVEV (reference sequence). J lost 1 base, V lost 8 bases, and 7 bases had no gene match.

The CDR3 spells CASSLSTSEYEQYF. The CDR3 nucleotides are TGTGCCAGCAGCTTATCTACTAGCGAGTACGAGCAGTACTTC. The V and J genes are TRBV13 and TRBJ2-7, with 7 bases fitting TRBD2. This CDR3 has 14 amino acids. Germline values: CDR1 PRHDT, CDR2 FYEKMQ (reference sequence). The V segment lost 2 bases and the J segment 4 bases; nucleotides outside the gene matches: 5.